This T cell receptor (beta chain) stems from a study of PD-L1 blockade in urothelial cancer. Per germline, CDR1 MNHEY and CDR2 SVGAGI. This CDR3 comprises 14 residues. Deletions cut 0 bases from V and 10 bases from J, with 15 bases between. Profiled with immunoSEQ multiplex PCR; TCRdb holds only in-frame clones, not every one. This table holds 56,000 or so clones, just over 85% found once. Sequenced material: PBMCs, taken around atezolizumab (anti-PD-L1) treatment. This TCR was recovered from a man aged 45-65 years with urothelial cancer. The J gene is TRBJ2-5, the V gene TRBV6-5; no clear D gene. CDR3 bases: TGTGCCAGCAGTTACTCGAAAGCGACCCGGAGCCAGTACTTC. This encodes CASSYSKATRSQYF.